The clone carrying this T cell receptor (beta chain) was seen repeatedly, ten times or more. Its antigen remains unidentified. From the germline J gene comes the end of the CDR3, since the read stops 3 residues before it. Some clones are missing from TCRdb's copy, which holds only in-frame ones; the method was immunoSEQ multiplex PCR. This repertoire holds 40,000 to 45,000 clones, and none appear only once. These data originate in a study of T cell clonality in common variable immunodeficiency. Study-wide results and caveats: CVID patient heterogeneity limited repertoire-clinical complication correlations. Compared with controls, CVID subjects had fewer shared TCRbeta clones. CVID subjects had higher TCRbeta clonality than healthy controls, most marked in about a third. Fewer deletions and N-nucleotide insertions were reportedly seen in common variable immunodeficiency TCR beta sequences.

CDR3 length: 15 amino acids. Germline CDR1 reads LNHDA; CDR2 reads SQIVND (reference sequence). V was clipped by 11 bases and J by 5 bases; unmatched bases: 13. The origin of this receptor is a person aged 18 to 75 in good health. This sequence joins TRBV19 and TRBJ2-5; 11 bases agree with TRBD1. The specimen was peripheral blood mononuclear cells. The sequenced CDR3 bases are TGTGCCTCCAACCGCGGGGGACAGGGGGTGGAGACC. Protein product: CASNRGGQGVET. The CDR3 in full is CASNRGGQGVETQYF.